These T cell receptor beta chains were read from a single sample in a study of control samples from healthy donors and cancer patients. The table came from immunoSEQ multiplex PCR; TCRdb's copy has only in-frame clones and leaves some out. The top ten clones hold under 4% of a sample with approximately 100,000 clones, 92% of them seen once. Sequencing input: blood. The receptors were sampled from a human donor in good health. The donor label of this sample is uncertain. Both conserved end residues are part of each CDR3. Size values are once, few and many counts, or a class for expanded clones, and some rows have none.

size	V	CDR3
NA	TRBV20-1	CSASRSLALSYEQYF
once	TRBV11-3	CASSLDRGIDTQYF
NA	TRBV6-5	CASSYTQGRDGYTF
NA	TRBV4-1	CASSHLGLAANNEQFF
NA	TRBV2	CASSEMMQYTGELFF
NA	TRBV5-5	CASIYWGVNTEAFF
NA	TRBV10-3	CAISVRGQETQYF
NA	TRBV27	CASSRGRGRSGDEQFF
NA	TRBV28	CASSPPFRQGRGYTF
NA	TRBV7-3	CASSLGGQETQYF
NA	TRBV5-1	CASSQLGNGQGTDTQYF
NA	TRBV6-6	CASTLGGASHYQPQHF
NA	TRBV2	CASSDYSAEGYNSPLHF
once	TRBV10-3	CAISEGPMGGQPQHF
NA	TRBV10-3	CAIRADSVETYGYTF
NA	TRBV9	CASSAGAPALRQYF
NA	TRBV5-5	CASSLSQRAPGTGELFF
few	TRBV7-9	CASGKGYGYTF
NA	TRBV6-5	CASGGILDTEAFF
NA	TRBV5-6	CASSFGAHPETQYF
NA	TRBV2	CASNPASTDTQYF
NA	TRBV24-1	CATSENPGLAGGKNTGELFF
NA	TRBV6-6	CASSPRLYTQYF
NA	TRBV7-9	CASSSIRDRQNIQYF
NA	TRBV6-5	CASSYGTELYNEQFF
NA	TRBV28	CASRDSGGAEAFF
NA	TRBV7-3	CASSEGTSGDNEQFF
NA	TRBV5-5	CASSGWTGSAGELFF
NA	TRBV9	CASSGKQSGTRISNEQFF
NA	TRBV14	CASSQGFTRQETQYF
NA	TRBV15	CATSKQMDSNQPQHF
once	TRBV6-5	CASRGTSGGLSQYF
NA	TRBV5-1	CASSLARLAGGPSHEQFF
NA	TRBV10-3	CATETGRDQPQHF
NA	TRBV18	CASSPDLDSPLHF
NA	TRBV7-8	CASSLARGQVGSSNQPQHF
NA	TRBV7-8	CASSLEGSQTEAFF
NA	TRBV5-1	CASSSGQGEEKLFF
NA	TRBV4-2	CASSQERNEKLFF
NA	TRBV7-8	CASSLAPTGSQETQYF
once	TRBV7-3	CASSLTYIDTQYF
NA	TRBV10-3	CAIRTEGPRDGYTF
NA	TRBV7-9	CASSSHKANEKLFF
NA	TRBV27	CASSLRINSGNTIYF
NA	TRBV29-1	CSVESRLDATEAFF
NA	TRBV5-1	CASSAGQGGSPLHF
NA	TRBV19	CASSLGQAGNTEAFF
NA	TRBV5-6	CASSRPGQSYGYTF
NA	TRBV10-3	CAISKDDQPQHF
NA	TRBV20-1	CRVPGQTQYF
NA	TRBV7-6	CASSLASGTGNTIYF
NA	TRBV2	CASTRLVFQETQYF
few	TRBV2	CASRSFATNEKLFF
once	TRBV9	CASSVAAGIYNEQFF
NA	TRBV6-5	CASSLRSNQPQHF
NA	TRBV15	CATSRVGGEDPSSTDTQYF
NA	TRBV7-3	CASSLGRNTGELFF
NA	TRBV6-4	CARRARGSKVLNEQFF
NA	TRBV19	CASSRDRGPSGELFF